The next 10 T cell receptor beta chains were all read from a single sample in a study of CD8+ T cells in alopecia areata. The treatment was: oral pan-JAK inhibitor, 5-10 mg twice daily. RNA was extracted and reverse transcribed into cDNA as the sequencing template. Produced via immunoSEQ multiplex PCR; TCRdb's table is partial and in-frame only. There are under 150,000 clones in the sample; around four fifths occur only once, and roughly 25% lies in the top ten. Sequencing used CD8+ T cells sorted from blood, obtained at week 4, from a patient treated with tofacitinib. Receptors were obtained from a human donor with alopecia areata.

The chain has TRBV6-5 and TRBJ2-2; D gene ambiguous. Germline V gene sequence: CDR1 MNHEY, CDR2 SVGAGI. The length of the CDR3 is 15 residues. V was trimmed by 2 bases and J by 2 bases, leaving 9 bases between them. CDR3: CASSYSGVNTGELFF. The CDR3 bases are TGTGCCAGCAGTTACAGTGGGGTTAACACCGGGGAGCTGTTTTTT.

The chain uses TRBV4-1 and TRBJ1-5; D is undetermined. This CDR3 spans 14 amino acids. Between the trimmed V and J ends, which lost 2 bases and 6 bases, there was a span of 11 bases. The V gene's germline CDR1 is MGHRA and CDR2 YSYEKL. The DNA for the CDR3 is TGCGCCAGCAGCCAATACATGGGCGGTCAGCCCCAGCATTTT. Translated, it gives CASSQYMGGQPQHF.

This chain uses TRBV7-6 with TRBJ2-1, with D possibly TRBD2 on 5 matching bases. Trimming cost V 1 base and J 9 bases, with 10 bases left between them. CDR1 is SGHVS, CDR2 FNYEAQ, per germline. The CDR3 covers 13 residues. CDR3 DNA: TGTGCCAGCAGCTTAGGCGAGGAGGTTGAGCAGTTCTTC. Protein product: CASSLGEEVEQFF.

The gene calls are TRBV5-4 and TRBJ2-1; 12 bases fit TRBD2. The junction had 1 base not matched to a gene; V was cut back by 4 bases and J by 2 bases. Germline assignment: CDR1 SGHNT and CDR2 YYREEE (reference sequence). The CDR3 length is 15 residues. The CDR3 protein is CASSPSGGAYNEQFF. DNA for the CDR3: TGTGCCAGCAGCCCTAGCGGGGGGGCCTACAATGAGCAGTTCTTC. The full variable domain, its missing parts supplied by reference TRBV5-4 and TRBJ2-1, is ETGVTQSPTHLIKTRGQQVTLRCSSQSGHNTVSWYQQALGQGPQFIFQYYREEENGRGNFPPRFSGLQFPNYSSELNVNALELDDSALYLCASSPSGGAYNEQFFGPGTRLTVL.

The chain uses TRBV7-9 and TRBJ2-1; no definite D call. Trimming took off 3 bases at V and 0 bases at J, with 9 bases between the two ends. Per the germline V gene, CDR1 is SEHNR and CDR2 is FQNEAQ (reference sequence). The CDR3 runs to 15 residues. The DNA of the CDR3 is TGTGCCAGCAGCTTGAGTAGAATCTCCTACAATGAGCAGTTCTTC. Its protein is CASSLSRISYNEQFF.

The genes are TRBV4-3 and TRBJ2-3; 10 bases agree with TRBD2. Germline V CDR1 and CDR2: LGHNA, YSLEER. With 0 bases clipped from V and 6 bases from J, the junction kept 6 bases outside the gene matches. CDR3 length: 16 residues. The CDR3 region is CASSQDSGGPGDTQYF. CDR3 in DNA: TGCGCCAGCAGCCAAGATAGCGGGGGGCCGGGGGATACGCAGTATTTT.

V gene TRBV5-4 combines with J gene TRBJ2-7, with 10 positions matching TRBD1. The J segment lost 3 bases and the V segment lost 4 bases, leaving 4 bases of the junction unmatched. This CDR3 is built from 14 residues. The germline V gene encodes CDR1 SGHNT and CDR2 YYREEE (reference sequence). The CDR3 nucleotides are TGTGCCAGCAGCCCAGGGACAGGGGACTACGAGCAGTACTTC. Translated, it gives CASSPGTGDYEQYF.

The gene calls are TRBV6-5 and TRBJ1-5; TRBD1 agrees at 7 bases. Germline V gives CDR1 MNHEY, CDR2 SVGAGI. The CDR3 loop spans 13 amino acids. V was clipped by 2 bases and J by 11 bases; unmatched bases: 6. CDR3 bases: TGTGCCAGCAGTTACAGGGCAGGGGGAGCCCAGCATTTT. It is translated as CASSYRAGGAQHF.

This chain's CDR3 is CASSTRGTDNSPLHF. The CDR3 nucleotides are TGTGCCAGCAGCACCCGAGGGACAGATAATTCACCCCTCCACTTT. The chain links TRBV7-2 to TRBJ1-6; 7 positions match TRBD1. Germline assignment: CDR1 SGHTA and CDR2 FQGNSA. V lost 5 bases to trimming and J lost 5 bases; unmatched junction nucleotides: 6. The CDR3 loop spans 15 amino acids.

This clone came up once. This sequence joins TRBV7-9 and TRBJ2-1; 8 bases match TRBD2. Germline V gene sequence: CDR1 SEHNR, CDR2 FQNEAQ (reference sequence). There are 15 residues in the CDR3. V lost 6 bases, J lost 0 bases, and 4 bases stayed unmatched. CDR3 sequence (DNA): TGTGCCAGCAGACTCGGGACTAGCTCCTACAATGAGCAGTTCTTC. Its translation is CASRLGTSSYNEQFF.